This T cell receptor beta chain was profiled in a study of shared clonotypes between healthy human individuals. Germline loops: CDR1 SGHAT, CDR2 FQNNGV. V lost 4 bases to trimming and J lost 2 bases; unmatched junction nucleotides: 15. CDR3 length equals 19 residues. TCRdb's table, derived via immunoSEQ multiplex PCR, lists solely in-frame clones and lacks some. This repertoire shows about a million clones, approximately 80% found once; its top ten account for about 1.5%. The receptor was derived from a man aged 18 to 29 in good health. The J gene is TRBJ2-3, the V gene TRBV11-2; 10 bases align to TRBD1. The source material was memory CD4+ T cells sorted from blood. Indicated subset: CD45RA-negative fraction. The CDR3 sequence: CASSYFGPDRGFYTDTQYF. The CDR3 bases are TGTGCCAGCAGCTACTTCGGACCGGACAGGGGGTTTTACACAGATACGCAGTATTTT.